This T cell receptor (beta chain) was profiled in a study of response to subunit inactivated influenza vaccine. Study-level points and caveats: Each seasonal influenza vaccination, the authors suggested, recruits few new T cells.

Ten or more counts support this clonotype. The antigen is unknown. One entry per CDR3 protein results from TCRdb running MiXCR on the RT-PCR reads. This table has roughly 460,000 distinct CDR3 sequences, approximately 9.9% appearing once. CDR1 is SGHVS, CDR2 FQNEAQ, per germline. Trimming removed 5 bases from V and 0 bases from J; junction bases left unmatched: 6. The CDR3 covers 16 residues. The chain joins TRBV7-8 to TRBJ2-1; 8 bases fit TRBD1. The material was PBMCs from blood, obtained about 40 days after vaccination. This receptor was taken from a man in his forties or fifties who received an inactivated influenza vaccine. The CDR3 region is CASSLRGQASYNEQFF. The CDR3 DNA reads TGTGCCAGCAGCCTTAGGGGACAGGCCTCCTACAATGAGCAGTTCTTC.